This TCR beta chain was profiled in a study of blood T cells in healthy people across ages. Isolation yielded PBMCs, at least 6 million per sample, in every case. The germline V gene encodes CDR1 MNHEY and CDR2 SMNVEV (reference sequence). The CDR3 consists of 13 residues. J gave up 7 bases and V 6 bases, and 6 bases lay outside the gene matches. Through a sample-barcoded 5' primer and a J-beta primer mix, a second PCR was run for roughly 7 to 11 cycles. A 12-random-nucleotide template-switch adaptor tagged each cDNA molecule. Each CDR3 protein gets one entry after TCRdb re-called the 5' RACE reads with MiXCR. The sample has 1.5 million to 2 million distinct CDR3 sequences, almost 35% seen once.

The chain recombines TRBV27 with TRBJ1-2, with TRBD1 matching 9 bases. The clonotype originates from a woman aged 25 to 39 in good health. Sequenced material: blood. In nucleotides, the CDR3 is TGTGCCAGCAGACTGACAGGGGGGGGTGGCTACACCTTC. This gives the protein CASRLTGGGGYTF.